A selection of T cell receptor beta chains follows, all from one sample in a study of blood T cell repertoires in COVID-19. Sequencing was performed with immunoSEQ multiplex PCR; in TCRdb, only in-frame clones are kept and a portion is missing. The sample comprises under 300,000 clones, 90% of which are singletons, and approximately 2.1% rests with the top ten. Material for sequencing was peripheral blood. These receptors were obtained from a woman in her sixties with COVID-19, enrolled during active disease. The CDR3 runs from the conserved cysteine through the conserved F or W. Each record gives: V gene, D gene, clone size, CDR3 length, J gene, CDR3 DNA, CDR3 protein. A D gene is named only where the DNA matches it firmly. Size values are once, few and many counts, or a class for expanded clones, and some rows have none.

v_call: TRBV5-1
d_call: .
clone_size: few
cdr3_length: 17
j_call: TRBJ1-6
cdr3_nt: TGCGCCAGCAGCCGGGAGCAGAGGAGCTCCTATAATTCACCCCTCCACTTT
cdr3_aa: CASSREQRSSYNSPLHF

v_call: TRBV6-2/TRBV6-3
d_call: .
clone_size: .
cdr3_length: 16
j_call: TRBJ2-7
cdr3_nt: TGTGCCAGCAGTAATCCGTTGGGAGGAGTTGGCTACGAGCAGTACTTC
cdr3_aa: CASSNPLGGVGYEQYF

v_call: TRBV10-3
d_call: .
clone_size: .
cdr3_length: 16
j_call: TRBJ1-5
cdr3_nt: TGTGCCATCAGTGCGACAGATAACCGAAGCAATCAGCCCCAGCATTTT
cdr3_aa: CAISATDNRSNQPQHF

v_call: TRBV7-2
d_call: .
clone_size: .
cdr3_length: 15
j_call: TRBJ1-6
cdr3_nt: TGTGCCAGCAGCTTAGTGGCCAGGGCTGCTTCACCCCTCCACTTT
cdr3_aa: CASSLVARAASPLHF

v_call: TRBV6-5
d_call: TRBD1
clone_size: .
cdr3_length: 14
j_call: TRBJ1-4
cdr3_nt: TGTGCCAGCAGGGGACAGGGAGGGAATGAAAAACTGTTTTTT
cdr3_aa: CASRGQGGNEKLFF

v_call: TRBV5-4
d_call: .
clone_size: many
cdr3_length: 14
j_call: TRBJ2-7
cdr3_nt: TGTGCCAGCAGCTCCCAAGGGGGTTCCTACGAGCAGTACTTC
cdr3_aa: CASSSQGGSYEQYF

v_call: TRBV14
d_call: .
clone_size: .
cdr3_length: 14
j_call: TRBJ1-3
cdr3_nt: TGTGCCAGCAGCAACAGGGTTCCTGGAAACACCATATATTTT
cdr3_aa: CASSNRVPGNTIYF

v_call: TRBV2
d_call: .
clone_size: .
cdr3_length: 12
j_call: TRBJ1-5
cdr3_nt: TGTGCCAGCAAACAGGAAAATCAGCCCCAGCATTTT
cdr3_aa: CASKQENQPQHF

v_call: TRBV6-5
d_call: .
clone_size: .
cdr3_length: 14
j_call: TRBJ2-5
cdr3_nt: TGTGCCAGCAGTCCGCGGGGACTTCAAGAGACCCAGTACTTC
cdr3_aa: CASSPRGLQETQYF

v_call: TRBV19
d_call: TRBD1
clone_size: once
cdr3_length: 13
j_call: TRBJ1-4
cdr3_nt: TGTGCCAGCCCGGGACAGGGTCTGGATGGGCTGTTTTTT
cdr3_aa: CASPGQGLDGLFF

v_call: TRBV20-1
d_call: .
clone_size: .
cdr3_length: 15
j_call: TRBJ1-4
cdr3_nt: TGCAGTGCTAGTTTAAAGGGGGGGTTTAATGAAAAACTGTTTTTT
cdr3_aa: CSASLKGGFNEKLFF

v_call: TRBV18
d_call: TRBD1
clone_size: .
cdr3_length: 19
j_call: TRBJ2-2
cdr3_nt: TGTGCCAGCTCACCCCCCGACAGGGGACCCGTCTATGGCACCGGGGAGCTGTTTTTT
cdr3_aa: CASSPPDRGPVYGTGELFF

v_call: TRBV13
d_call: TRBD1
clone_size: .
cdr3_length: 15
j_call: TRBJ1-6
cdr3_nt: TGTGCCAGCAGCTTAGGCACAGGGGGGAATTCACCCCTCCACTTT
cdr3_aa: CASSLGTGGNSPLHF

v_call: TRBV7-8
d_call: TRBD2
clone_size: once
cdr3_length: 14
j_call: TRBJ2-1
cdr3_nt: TGTGCCAGCAGCTTAGTGGGAGGGTCCAATGAGCAGTTCTTC
cdr3_aa: CASSLVGGSNEQFF

v_call: TRBV5-5
d_call: TRBD1
clone_size: .
cdr3_length: 15
j_call: TRBJ1-5
cdr3_nt: TGTGCCAGCAGCTTGACAAACAGGGGAAATCAGCCCCAGCATTTT
cdr3_aa: CASSLTNRGNQPQHF

v_call: TRBV24-1
d_call: .
clone_size: .
cdr3_length: 13
j_call: TRBJ2-1
cdr3_nt: TGTGCCACCAGTGAGTACGTGAGCACTGAGCAGTTCTTC
cdr3_aa: CATSEYVSTEQFF

v_call: TRBV2
d_call: .
clone_size: .
cdr3_length: 15
j_call: TRBJ1-4
cdr3_nt: TGTGCCAGCAAGAACAGGGCGGCAACTAATGAAAAACTGTTTTTT
cdr3_aa: CASKNRAATNEKLFF

v_call: TRBV10-3
d_call: TRBD1
clone_size: .
cdr3_length: 17
j_call: TRBJ1-3
cdr3_nt: TGTGCCATCAGTCAGCGACAGGGGCCCAGCTCTGGAAACACCATATATTTT
cdr3_aa: CAISQRQGPSSGNTIYF

v_call: TRBV12-1
d_call: .
clone_size: .
cdr3_length: 18
j_call: TRBJ1-6
cdr3_nt: TGTGCCAGCAGCTTTACCCGAGAGGGGGCGACCTATAATTCACCCCTCCACTTT
cdr3_aa: CASSFTREGATYNSPLHF

v_call: TRBV14
d_call: TRBD1
clone_size: .
cdr3_length: 13
j_call: TRBJ1-2
cdr3_nt: TGTGCCAGCAGCCCGGACAGGCTCTATGGCTACACCTTC
cdr3_aa: CASSPDRLYGYTF

v_call: TRBV2
d_call: TRBD1
clone_size: once
cdr3_length: 13
j_call: TRBJ1-2
cdr3_nt: TGTGCCAGCAGCGTGGACAGGGTCTATGGCTACACCTTC
cdr3_aa: CASSVDRVYGYTF

v_call: TRBV30
d_call: TRBD1
clone_size: .
cdr3_length: 13
j_call: TRBJ1-5
cdr3_nt: TGTGCCTGGGATGACAGGGGTAATCAGCCCCAGCATTTT
cdr3_aa: CAWDDRGNQPQHF

v_call: TRBV2
d_call: .
clone_size: .
cdr3_length: 16
j_call: TRBJ2-2
cdr3_nt: TGTGCCAGCAGTCCGACGCGCGGGGTGAACACCGGGGAGCTGTTTTTT
cdr3_aa: CASSPTRGVNTGELFF

v_call: TRBV5-4
d_call: TRBD1
clone_size: .
cdr3_length: 12
j_call: TRBJ2-7
cdr3_nt: TGTGCCAGCAGCAGGGACAGGGATCAGCAGTACTTC
cdr3_aa: CASSRDRDQQYF

v_call: TRBV5-1
d_call: .
clone_size: .
cdr3_length: 14
j_call: TRBJ2-7
cdr3_nt: TGCGCCAGCAGCTTGAGCGACAGAGGCTACGAGCAGTACTTC
cdr3_aa: CASSLSDRGYEQYF

v_call: TRBV19
d_call: .
clone_size: .
cdr3_length: 13
j_call: TRBJ1-5
cdr3_nt: TGTGCCAGTACCCCCACAGGGAATCAGCCCCAGCATTTT
cdr3_aa: CASTPTGNQPQHF

v_call: TRBV12-2
d_call: .
clone_size: .
cdr3_length: 15
j_call: TRBJ1-1
cdr3_nt: TGTGCAAGTCCTCGGGGACAAAAGTTGTGGACTGAAGCTTTCTTT
cdr3_aa: CASPRGQKLWTEAFF

v_call: TRBV5-1
d_call: .
clone_size: .
cdr3_length: 17
j_call: TRBJ2-7
cdr3_nt: TGCGCCAGCAGCAACGTAGCTGGGACTCCAAGATCATACGAGCAGTACTTC
cdr3_aa: CASSNVAGTPRSYEQYF

v_call: TRBV7-8
d_call: TRBD1
clone_size: once
cdr3_length: 17
j_call: TRBJ1-5
cdr3_nt: TGTGCCAGCAGCTTCAGGACAGGGATGACTCTAAATCAGCCCCAGCATTTT
cdr3_aa: CASSFRTGMTLNQPQHF

v_call: TRBV7-9
d_call: .
clone_size: .
cdr3_length: 16
j_call: TRBJ1-5
cdr3_nt: TGTGCCAGCAGCTTAGCAATTGGGCAAAGCAATCAGCCCCAGCATTTT
cdr3_aa: CASSLAIGQSNQPQHF

v_call: TRBV19
d_call: TRBD1
clone_size: once
cdr3_length: 14
j_call: TRBJ1-2
cdr3_nt: TGTGCCAGTAGGACAGGGGGCCGATCCTATGGCTACACCTTC
cdr3_aa: CASRTGGRSYGYTF

v_call: TRBV5-1
d_call: .
clone_size: few
cdr3_length: 15
j_call: TRBJ2-7
cdr3_nt: TGCGCCAGCAGCTCGTTGACAGGTAGAATTGACGAGCAGTACTTC
cdr3_aa: CASSSLTGRIDEQYF

v_call: TRBV6-1
d_call: TRBD1
clone_size: .
cdr3_length: 16
j_call: TRBJ2-7
cdr3_nt: TGTGCCAGCAGTGTCCGAGGACAGGGCCAATCCTACGAGCAGTACTTC
cdr3_aa: CASSVRGQGQSYEQYF

v_call: TRBV19
d_call: TRBD1
clone_size: .
cdr3_length: 16
j_call: TRBJ1-5
cdr3_nt: TGTGCCAGTAGTATAGATGGGACAGGAAGCAATCAGCCCCAGCATTTT
cdr3_aa: CASSIDGTGSNQPQHF

v_call: TRBV7-2
d_call: .
clone_size: .
cdr3_length: 15
j_call: TRBJ1-1
cdr3_nt: TGTGCCAGCAGCTTATATCTTCCGGGACTGCCAAAAGCTTTCTTT
cdr3_aa: CASSLYLPGLPKAFF

v_call: TRBV12-3/TRBV12-4
d_call: .
clone_size: .
cdr3_length: 13
j_call: TRBJ1-6
cdr3_nt: TGTGCCAGCAGTTTGACCCAGGTCTCACCCCTCCACTTT
cdr3_aa: CASSLTQVSPLHF

v_call: TRBV2
d_call: TRBD1
clone_size: .
cdr3_length: 17
j_call: TRBJ2-2
cdr3_nt: TGTGCCAGGGCCGGGACAGGGGGCCATACCCGCACCGGGGAGCTGTTTTTT
cdr3_aa: CARAGTGGHTRTGELFF

v_call: TRBV11-2
d_call: .
clone_size: once
cdr3_length: 14
j_call: TRBJ1-1
cdr3_nt: TGTGCCAGCAGCCCCCAGGGCGTGAACACTGAAGCTTTCTTT
cdr3_aa: CASSPQGVNTEAFF

v_call: TRBV19
d_call: .
clone_size: .
cdr3_length: 16
j_call: TRBJ1-1
cdr3_nt: TGTGCCAGTAGTATGGGTTTGAGGACAGTGAACACTGAAGCTTTCTTT
cdr3_aa: CASSMGLRTVNTEAFF

v_call: TRBV7-2
d_call: .
clone_size: .
cdr3_length: 13
j_call: TRBJ2-3
cdr3_nt: TGTGCCAGCAGCCTACCTAGCACAGATACGCAGTATTTT
cdr3_aa: CASSLPSTDTQYF

v_call: TRBV11-1
d_call: TRBD1
clone_size: .
cdr3_length: 14
j_call: TRBJ1-6
cdr3_nt: TGTGCCAGCACAAAGGACAGGGCGAATTCACCCCTCCACTTT
cdr3_aa: CASTKDRANSPLHF